This T cell receptor (beta chain) was captured by sequencing in a study of T cells in localized non-small cell lung cancer. Regarding the study as a whole: Patients showing higher blood T cell density tended to see longer overall survival.

Repertoires were generated with immunoSEQ multiplex PCR, while TCRdb's copy carries only in-frame clones and drops some. The sample has about 11,000 clones, around nine tenths seen once. Concerning this clone itself: Its antigen is currently unknown.

Deletions cut 2 bases from V and 2 bases from J, with 11 bases between. There are 15 residues in the CDR3. Germline CDR1 and CDR2: KGHSH and LQKENI. The genes are TRBV18 and TRBJ2-3; maybe TRBD2 (5 bases). The receptor comes from a male donor aged 60 or over with stage III lung adenocarcinoma. The specimen comprised peripheral blood, sampled before any cancer treatment. This CDR3 reads CASSPLGGFTDTQYF. Here the CDR3 DNA reads TGTGCCAGCTCACCATTGGGCGGGTTCACAGATACGCAGTATTTT.